These 29 T cell receptor beta chains share one sample of origin, sequenced in a study of T cell responses to AZD1222 COVID-19 vaccine. Generated by immunoSEQ multiplex PCR, the TCRdb table keeps only in-frame clones and is missing some. The sample lists about 98,000 clones, approximately 86% seen once, with 10% in the top ten. The starting material was peripheral blood, obtained on day 0 of MenACWY control vaccination. Receptors were obtained from an adult in good health.

This rearrangement joins TRBV30 to TRBJ2-3; TRBD1 might be the D (6 bases). CDR3 length: 13 residues. The germline V and J ends were trimmed by 1 base and 5 bases, with 10 bases remaining between them. Per germline, CDR1 GTSNPN and CDR2 SVGIG (reference sequence). The CDR3 DNA sequence: TGTGCCTGGAGTGAGGGGGTACGAGATACGCAGTATTTT. It translates to CAWSEGVRDTQYF.

The chain couples TRBV19 to TRBJ1-5; a weak D match, TRBD1 (6 bases). The CDR3 loop spans 15 amino acids. Germline V gene data show CDR1 as LNHDA and CDR2 as SQIVND (reference sequence). Trimming shortened V by 1 base and J by 2 bases, and 9 bases separated the two germline ends. The DNA for the CDR3 is TGTGCCAGTAGTATAGGACAGGCTCGCAATCAGCCCCAGCATTTT. As protein: CASSIGQARNQPQHF. Filled out from reference TRBV19 and TRBJ1-5, the complete variable domain reads DGGITQSPKYLFRKEGQNVTLSCEQNLNHDAMYWYRQDPGQGLRLIYYSQIVNDFQKGDIAEGYSVSREKKESFPLTVTSAQKNPTAFYLCASSIGQARNQPQHFGDGTRLSIL.

There are a few counts of this clone. The chain links TRBV11-2 to TRBJ1-1, with TRBD1 matching 7 bases. There are 14 residues in the CDR3. V lost 10 bases to trimming and J lost 4 bases; unmatched junction nucleotides: 12. CDR1 is SGHAT and CDR2 is FQNNGV in the germline V gene. The DNA of the CDR3 is TGTGCCATCGCGGACAGGCGAAGGGCCACTGAAGCTTTCTTT. It is translated as CAIADRRRATEAFF.

The chain carries TRBV6-5 and TRBJ1-6, with D perhaps matching TRBD1 (6 bases). In germline, CDR1 is MNHEY, CDR2 SVGAGI. The V and J ends lost 7 bases and 7 bases respectively, with 17 bases between them. CDR3 length equals 15 residues. CDR3 sequence: CASTLERGSNSPLHF. The CDR3 DNA follows: TGTGCCAGCACTCTGGAAAGGGGGTCCAATTCACCCCTCCACTTT.

The chain recombines TRBV4-2 with TRBJ1-2; maybe TRBD1 (6 bases). Germline V gene sequence: CDR1 LGHNA, CDR2 YNFKEQ. The V and J ends lost 3 bases and 4 bases respectively, with 12 bases between them. The CDR3 covers 14 residues. In nucleotides, the CDR3 is TGTGCCAGCAGCCAGTACAGGGCCGGCTATGGCTACACCTTC. This translates into CASSQYRAGYGYTF.

The CDR3 DNA reads as TGTGCCAGCAGTGAACAGGGTCTAGCAACAGATACGCAGTATTTT. It translates to CASSEQGLATDTQYF. The chain has TRBV2 and TRBJ2-3; D assignment may be TRBD1 or TRBD2 (5 bases each). V was cut by 2 bases and J by 3 bases, with 12 bases left in between. The CDR3 has 15 residues. Germline CDR1 is SNHLY and CDR2 is FYNNEI.

The sample holds a few counts of this clone. This sequence joins TRBV2 and TRBJ2-7; TRBD1 matches 7 bases. After removal of 5 bases from V and 9 bases from J, the junction contained 4 bases not matched to a gene. CDR1 SNHLY and CDR2 FYNNEI come from the germline V gene. The CDR3 is made up of 11 amino acids. This CDR3 is CASSIRQGQYF. As DNA, the CDR3 is TGTGCCAGCAGTATCCGACAGGGGCAGTACTTC.

This sequence joins TRBV11-2 and TRBJ1-2; tentatively, D is TRBD1 (5 bases). CDR3 size: 14 residues. Germline V gives CDR1 SGHAT, CDR2 FQNNGV. Trimming stripped 6 bases from V and 5 bases from J, with 16 bases between. CDR3 nucleotide sequence: TGTGCCAGCAGACGAGTACAGGACTCATATGGCTACACCTTC. It encodes CASRRVQDSYGYTF.

The rearrangement joins TRBV7-2 to TRBJ2-1; a weak D match, TRBD2 (6 bases). V was shortened by 5 bases and J by 1 base, with 21 bases between the two germline ends. The CDR3 covers 18 residues. Germline values: CDR1 SGHTA, CDR2 FQGNSA. The CDR3 sequence is CASSPGVGVAKSYNEQFF. In DNA, the CDR3 is TGTGCCAGCAGCCCGGGGGTCGGGGTCGCAAAGTCCTACAATGAGCAGTTCTTC.

This clone came up once. The chain links TRBV14 to TRBJ2-7, with 8 bases lining up with TRBD1. Trimming took 1 base from V and 7 from J; bases not matched to a gene: 3. This CDR3 spans 13 amino acids. In germline, CDR1 is SGHDN, CDR2 FVKESK. The CDR3 nucleotides are TGTGCCAGCAGCCAAGCAGGGGGCCGGGAGCAGTACTTC. Translated: CASSQAGGREQYF.

CDR3 nucleotides: TGCAGCGTCCGGACAGGTAGGGACACTGAAGCTTTCTTT. As protein: CSVRTGRDTEAFF. The chain links TRBV29-1 to TRBJ1-1; TRBD1 agrees at 7 bases. This CDR3 has 13 residues. Germline CDR1 reads SQVTM; CDR2 reads ANQGSEA. Trimming cost V 6 bases and J 3 bases; bases outside gene matches: 7.

V gene TRBV28 combines with J gene TRBJ2-3; TRBD2 aligns across 9 bases. V lost 3 bases, J lost 1 base, and 5 bases stayed unmatched. The CDR3 sequence is 16 residues long. Germline loops: CDR1 MDHEN, CDR2 SYDVKM. The CDR3 DNA is TGTGCCAGCAGTTTTCCCCGACTAGCGGGCACAGATACGCAGTATTTT. Protein: CASSFPRLAGTDTQYF.

This chain connects TRBV7-8 to TRBJ1-6; no clear D. This CDR3 is built from 14 residues. V lost 5 bases and J lost 0, with 5 bases in between. Germline V lookup: CDR1 SGHVS, CDR2 FQNEAQ. CDR3 nucleotide sequence: TGTGCCAGCAGCCTCAGCTCCTATAATTCACCCCTCCACTTT. The encoded protein is CASSLSSYNSPLHF.

The rearrangement uses TRBV7-2 and TRBJ1-1, with D unclear. CDR3 length equals 13 residues. Germline V lookup: CDR1 SGHTA, CDR2 FQGNSA. Trimming pared 5 bases from V and 8 bases from J, leaving 15 bases between. In nucleotides, the CDR3 is TGTGCCAGCAGCCCAAGGAGGGCTGGAGAAGCTTTCTTT. It codes for CASSPRRAGEAFF. Supplemented by reference TRBV7-2 and TRBJ1-1, the full variable domain reads GAGVSQSPSNKVTEKGKDVELRCDPISGHTALYWYRQSLGQGLEFLIYFQGNSAPDKSGLPSDRFSAERTGGSVSTLTIQRTQQEDSAVYLCASSPRRAGEAFFGQGTRLTVV.

This chain uses TRBV24-1 with TRBJ1-2; D gene unclear. The CDR3 sequence is 15 residues long. V lost 4 bases and J 5 bases, leaving 16 bases between the germline ends. Germline V gene sequence: CDR1 KGHDR, CDR2 SFDVKD. Written as DNA, the CDR3 is TGTGCCACCAGTGAACGAGGACGTAGTGATTATGGCTACACCTTC. Translation: CATSERGRSDYGYTF.

The V gene is TRBV5-6, the J gene TRBJ2-7; 7 positions agree with TRBD1. The germline V gene encodes CDR1 SGHDT and CDR2 YYEEEE. The CDR3 sequence is 15 residues long. The J segment lost 2 bases and the V segment lost 0 bases, leaving 5 bases of the junction unmatched. CDR3 nucleotides: TGTGCCAGCAGCTTGGGGTCAGGGGGAACCTACGAGCAGTACTTC. As protein: CASSLGSGGTYEQYF.

CDR3 in DNA: TGTGCCAGCAGCCCCAAGGGTCGGACAGATGAAGAAAAACTGTTTTTT. It specifies CASSPKGRTDEEKLFF. The V and J genes are TRBV4-2 and TRBJ1-4; a possible D gene is TRBD1 (6 bases). CDR1 and CDR2 (germline): LGHNA, YNFKEQ. The CDR3 loop spans 16 amino acids. With 4 bases removed from V and 8 bases from J, the gap between germline ends came to 20 bases.

The V and J genes are TRBV12-5 and TRBJ1-1; D possibly corresponds to TRBD1 (5 bases). This CDR3 spans 14 amino acids. Germline V gene lookup returns CDR1 LGHNT and CDR2 FRNRAP. V lost 1 base and J lost 6, with 12 bases in between. CDR3 residues: CASGLEGTGAEAFF. The CDR3 bases are TGTGCTAGTGGTTTGGAGGGGACGGGGGCTGAAGCTTTCTTT.

CDR3 DNA: TGTGCCAGCAGCCGTAGCGGGGGGTCCTACAATGAGCAGTTCTTC. This encodes CASSRSGGSYNEQFF. The chain joins TRBV7-3 to TRBJ2-1; 10 bases match TRBD2. J lost 1 base, V lost 5 bases, and 2 bases had no gene match. Germline loops: CDR1 SGHTA, CDR2 FQGTGA. The CDR3 is made up of 15 amino acids. Combining the CDR3 with reference TRBV7-3 and TRBJ2-1 gives the whole variable domain GAGVSQTPSNKVTEKGKYVELRCDPISGHTALYWYRQSLGQGPEFLIYFQGTGAADDSGLPNDRFFAVRPEGSVSTLKIQRTERGDSAVYLCASSRSGGSYNEQFFGPGTRLTVL.

This chain uses TRBV4-2 with TRBJ2-3; 11 bases are a match to TRBD2. Germline V gives CDR1 LGHNA, CDR2 YNFKEQ. The CDR3 is 15 amino acids. The V gene end was trimmed by 1 base and the J gene end by 9 bases; junction bases not matched to a gene: 6. CDR3 residues: CASSQVLAGGRTQYF. CDR3 nucleotide sequence: TGTGCCAGCAGCCAAGTCCTAGCGGGGGGACGGACGCAGTATTTT.

The chain recombines TRBV28 with TRBJ1-6; 9 bases map to TRBD1. The CDR3 has 14 residues. The V gene end was trimmed by 6 bases and the J gene end by 13 bases; junction bases not matched to a gene: 10. Germline V gene lookup returns CDR1 MDHEN and CDR2 SYDVKM. The CDR3 region is CASSPGQGRTPLHF. CDR3 DNA sequence: TGTGCCAGCAGCCCTGGACAGGGGCGGACGCCCCTCCACTTT.

This chain connects TRBV30 to TRBJ2-7, with D uncertain. V dropped 5 bases and J dropped 2 bases, with 13 bases sitting between them. Germline V gene data show CDR1 as GTSNPN and CDR2 as SVGIG (reference sequence). The CDR3 loop spans 13 amino acids. The CDR3 DNA reads TGTGCCTGGGCCCCCGGCAGGACCTACGAGCAGTACTTC. The encoded protein is CAWAPGRTYEQYF.

This CDR3 is CASSPGGQVNPLHF. CDR3 coding DNA: TGCGCCAGCAGCCCCGGGGGGCAGGTAAATCCCCTCCACTTT. The genes are TRBV5-1 and TRBJ1-6; TRBD1 might be the D (6 bases). The V gene lost 4 bases and the J gene lost 13 bases, with 18 bases spanning the gap. The germline V gene encodes CDR1 SGHRS and CDR2 YFSETQ. This CDR3 comprises 14 residues.

This clone came up once. The rearrangement joins TRBV6-5 to TRBJ1-4; 7 nucleotides match TRBD1. After removal of 1 base from V and 6 bases from J, the junction contained 2 bases not matched to a gene. The CDR3 extends over 14 amino acids. Germline CDR1 reads MNHEY; CDR2 reads SVGAGI. In DNA, the CDR3 is TGTGCCAGCAGTTACTACAGGGGCGATGAAAAACTGTTTTTT. Encoded protein: CASSYYRGDEKLFF.

This CDR3 reads CASSPRMGHRTEAFF. CDR3 DNA sequence: TGTGCCAGCAGTCCAAGAATGGGACATCGAACTGAAGCTTTCTTT. The chain couples TRBV28 to TRBJ1-1; tentatively, D is TRBD1 (6 bases). The CDR3 is 15 residues long. Looked up from germline, CDR1 is MDHEN and CDR2 is SYDVKM. V was shortened by 5 bases and J by 5 bases, with 18 bases between the two germline ends.

The chain is built from TRBV7-8 and TRBJ1-5; D remains unclear. Germline CDR1 and CDR2: SGHVS and FQNEAQ. The V and J ends lost 3 bases and 7 bases respectively, with 7 bases between them. The CDR3 has 12 amino acids. CDR3 bases: TGTGCCAGCAGCTTGCCACAGCAGCCCCAGCATTTT. Translation gives CASSLPQQPQHF. Complete variable domain (other parts from reference TRBV7-8 and TRBJ1-5): GAGVSQSPRYKVAKRGQDVALRCDPISGHVSLFWYQQALGQGPEFLTYFQNEAQLDKSGLPSDRFFAERPEGSVSTLKIQRTQQEDSAVYLCASSLPQQPQHFGDGTRLSIL.

The chain combines TRBV2 with TRBJ1-6; a weak D match, TRBD1 (6 bases). Looked up from germline, CDR1 is SNHLY and CDR2 is FYNNEI. V lost 6 bases and J lost 9, with 15 bases in between. The CDR3 is 14 amino acids. CDR3 in amino acids: CASRAGGASSPLHF. CDR3 nucleotide sequence: TGTGCCAGCAGGGCCGGGGGGGCGAGTTCACCCCTCCACTTT.

This chain uses TRBV5-1 with TRBJ1-3; TRBD1 might be the D (5 bases). CDR3 size: 15 residues. Trimming shortened V by 0 bases and J by 4 bases, and 11 bases separated the two germline ends. Germline-derived CDR1 and CDR2 are SGHRS and YFSETQ. The CDR3 DNA reads as TGCGCCAGCAGCTTGGCGGGGCAGAGAGGAAACACCATATATTTT. Its protein product is CASSLAGQRGNTIYF.

J is TRBJ2-7 and V is TRBV7-2; D is possibly TRBD1 or TRBD2 (5 bases each). The CDR3 totals 17 residues. CDR1 and CDR2 from the germline V gene are SGHTA and FQGNSA. Trimming took off 1 base at V and 9 bases at J, with 25 bases between the two ends. CDR3 loop: CASSLGAGAGSIGVQYF. The CDR3 DNA is TGTGCCAGCAGCTTAGGCGCCGGGGCAGGCTCAATTGGTGTGCAGTACTTC.